Sequencing of this T cell receptor (beta chain) was carried out in a study of blood T cell repertoires in COVID-19. Patients of the Seattle cohort, enrolled during active infection, were followed longitudinally. From germline, CDR1 is SQVTM and CDR2 ANQGSEA. This CDR3 is built from 16 residues. The V and J ends lost 4 bases and 0 bases, in that order; junction bases with no gene match: 5. Original processing notes: The authors estimated nucleated cell counts from reference gene primer amplification. Here immunoSEQ multiplex PCR was the method, and the copy in TCRdb shows in-frame clones only, minus some. That table furnishes V, J and clone size, whereas the DNA furnished D and trimming. The table lists 250,000 to 300,000 clones, approximately 86% of them singletons.

This receptor was obtained from a woman in her 70s with COVID-19, enrolled during active disease. What was sequenced was peripheral blood. V and J are TRBV29-1 and TRBJ2-3; 12 nucleotides line up with TRBD1. CDR3 sequence: CSVVGQGARSTDTQYF. DNA of the CDR3: TGCAGCGTTGTGGGACAGGGGGCGCGGAGCACAGATACGCAGTATTTT.